This record concerns one TCR beta chain sequence. The CDR3 contains 14 residues. Germline lookup yields CDR1 LNHDA and CDR2 SQIVND (reference sequence). J lost 5 bases, V lost 4 bases, and 5 bases had no gene match. The sample comes from a study of CD8+ T cells in alopecia areata. It was from alopecia areata patients that lesional scalp punch biopsies and peripheral blood were collected. The sequencing template was cDNA reverse transcribed from extracted RNA. Assay used: immunoSEQ multiplex PCR; TCRdb lists only in-frame clones, some missing. The sample lists roughly 130,000 clones; 45% to 60% were seen once.

The sample consisted of CD4+ T cells sorted from blood, taken at week 0. The TCR sequence derives from a human donor with alopecia areata. The rearrangement links TRBV19 to TRBJ1-2; 9 nucleotides align to TRBD1. CDR3 coding DNA: TGTGCCAGTAGTAATACAGGGGGCTCTTATGGCTACACCTTC. Translation gives CASSNTGGSYGYTF. The full variable domain, in which reference TRBV19 and TRBJ1-2 provide the parts outside the CDR3, is DGGITQSPKYLFRKEGQNVTLSCEQNLNHDAMYWYRQDPGQGLRLIYYSQIVNDFQKGDIAEGYSVSREKKESFPLTVTSAQKNPTAFYLCASSNTGGSYGYTFGSGTRLTVV.